This T cell receptor (beta chain) comes out of a study of monozygotic twins with inflammatory bowel disease. Regarding this clonotype: Its antigen remains unknown.

The blood volume drawn from each donor was around 2.6 ml. Study-wide findings and caveats: Reduced clonotype sharing with other individuals was observed in IBD patients relative to healthy twins, especially with disease activity. Lower TCRbeta diversity (inverse Simpson) was seen in IBD patients than in healthy co-twins. Extra variability in the repertoires of patients may have come from differing immunosuppressive treatments.

TCRdb re-called the 5' RACE reads; every CDR3 protein appears as one record, without DNA. This sample's table has 310,000 or so distinct CDR3 sequences. This clonotype was obtained from a human donor with ulcerative colitis or Crohn's disease, or a healthy co-twin of an affected twin (not recorded which). Material for sequencing was blood.

CDR3 region: CASSQPSYDNNYEQYF. V usage is TRBV7-9 and J usage is TRBJ2-7; without DNA, the TCRdb call of TRBD2 cannot be checked. This CDR3 contains 16 residues. Per the germline V gene, CDR1 is SEHNR and CDR2 is FQNEAQ (reference sequence).